The 13 T cell receptor beta chains below come from one sample, sequenced in a study of CD4 T cell repertoires in COVID-19. Generated by immunoSEQ multiplex PCR, the TCRdb table keeps only in-frame clones and is missing some. The sample lists tens of thousands of clones, around four fifths occurring once. The source was CD4+ T cells from peripheral blood, collected after recovery from COVID-19. All receptors derive from a human donor who had COVID-19.

The CDR3 region is CSVACGTGGDEKLFF. Written as DNA, the CDR3 is TGCAGCGTTGCCTGTGGGACGGGAGGCGATGAAAAACTGTTTTTT. The chain couples TRBV29-1 to TRBJ1-4; tentative D call: TRBD1 (5 bases). V was shortened by 4 bases and J by 6 bases, with 18 bases between the two germline ends. Germline V gene data show CDR1 as SQVTM and CDR2 as ANQGSEA. CDR3 length: 15 residues.

This clone was detected only once. The chain combines TRBV5-1 with TRBJ2-7; tentatively, D is TRBD2 (5 bases). Trimming took off 4 bases at V and 0 bases at J, with 11 bases between the two ends. The CDR3 sequence is 14 residues long. The germline V gene has CDR1 SGHRS and CDR2 YFSETQ. The CDR3 nucleotides are TGCGCCAGCAGCCGCGGACTCGGCTCCTACGAGCAGTACTTC. Translating it yields CASSRGLGSYEQYF.

The rearrangement joins TRBV4-2 to TRBJ2-5, with D perhaps TRBD1 (6 bases). The CDR3 runs 13 residues. The germline V and J ends were trimmed by 4 bases and 3 bases, with 9 bases remaining between them. CDR1 LGHNA and CDR2 YNFKEQ come from the germline V gene. CDR3 nucleotide sequence: TGTGCCAGCAGCCCCGGACAGAAAGAGACCCAGTACTTC. Amino acids: CASSPGQKETQYF.

With regard to this clone: The sample has other DNA sequences that encode this CDR3 too. The gene calls are TRBV7-9 and TRBJ1-6; 7 bases map to TRBD1. J lost 7 bases, V lost 3 bases, and 3 bases had no gene match. There are 14 residues in the CDR3. Germline CDR1 reads SEHNR; CDR2 reads FQNEAQ (reference sequence). The CDR3 spells CASSFGTENSPLHF. The CDR3 DNA reads as TGTGCCAGCAGCTTTGGGACAGAGAATTCACCCCTCCACTTT.

This chain links TRBV18 with TRBJ1-5, with 7 bases fitting TRBD1. V shed 2 bases, J shed 7 bases, and the junction held 11 bases outside the gene matches. Germline values: CDR1 KGHSH, CDR2 LQKENI. CDR3 length: 16 amino acids. The CDR3 DNA reads TGTGCCAGCTCACCATACCCGACAGGGTCAGGGCAGCCCCAGCATTTT. Translated: CASSPYPTGSGQPQHF.

V is TRBV2 and J is TRBJ1-5; perhaps TRBD1 as D (5 bases). Germline V gene data show CDR1 as SNHLY and CDR2 as FYNNEI. The CDR3 is made up of 15 amino acids. Deletions cut 3 bases from V and 3 bases from J, with 12 bases between. The CDR3 bases are TGTGCCAGCAGTGACGCAGGGCCCCACAATCAGCCCCAGCATTTT. Translating gives CASSDAGPHNQPQHF.

The chain uses TRBV7-3 and TRBJ2-1, with 8 bases matching TRBD2. V trimming: 6 bases; J trimming: 0 bases; junction bases outside the gene matches: 7. This CDR3 region has 16 residues. From germline, CDR1 is SGHTA and CDR2 FQGTGA. Written as DNA, the CDR3 is TGTGCCAGCAGTTTTAGCGGGGCTAGCTCCTACAATGAGCAGTTCTTC. Protein product: CASSFSGASSYNEQFF.

The V and J genes are TRBV29-1 and TRBJ1-1; D not certain. Germline assignment: CDR1 SQVTM and CDR2 ANQGSEA. V was pared by 0 bases and J by 1 base, with 9 bases between. The CDR3 extends over 14 amino acids. The CDR3 here is CSVEEGQSNTEAFF. The DNA for the CDR3 is TGCAGCGTTGAAGAGGGTCAGTCGAACACTGAAGCTTTCTTT.

This chain links TRBV7-2 with TRBJ2-1, with a possible D match to TRBD2 (5 bases). This CDR3 has 16 residues. Trimming cost V 7 bases and J 5 bases, with 21 bases left between them. The germline V gene has CDR1 SGHTA and CDR2 FQGNSA. As DNA, the CDR3 is TGTGCCAGCAAATTGGCGCGGGCCCGAGAGGACAATGAGCAGTTCTTC. This gives the protein CASKLARAREDNEQFF.

V is TRBV19 and J is TRBJ1-5; D is unclear. The V end was cut by 0 bases, the J end by 5 bases, with 5 bases between. CDR1 is LNHDA, CDR2 SQIVND, per germline (reference sequence). The CDR3 has 13 residues. CDR3 DNA: TGTGCCAGTAGTATAGATCGCGATCAGCCCCAGCATTTT. Translating gives CASSIDRDQPQHF.

The chain recombines TRBV28 with TRBJ1-6; unclear D gene. V was clipped by 2 bases and J by 0 bases, with 14 bases between them. The CDR3 sequence is 18 residues long. The germline gives CDR1 MDHEN, CDR2 SYDVKM. CDR3 in amino acids: CASSLADTRSSYNSPLHF. In DNA, the CDR3 is TGTGCCAGCAGTTTAGCCGACACTAGGAGCTCCTATAATTCACCCCTCCACTTT.

The chain carries TRBV11-3 and TRBJ1-5, with D hard to call. The length of the CDR3 is 13 residues. The germline gives CDR1 SGHNT, CDR2 YENEEA. Between the trimmed V and J ends, which lost 0 bases and 5 bases, there was a span of 5 bases. This chain's CDR3 is CASSLDVYQPQHF. CDR3 sequence (DNA): TGTGCCAGCAGCTTAGATGTGTATCAGCCCCAGCATTTT.

In DNA, the CDR3 is TGCGCCAGCAGTGAGTCGAGTTCGGCAGGCGCCATATATTTT. Its protein is CASSESSSAGAIYF. The V call is TRBV10-2, the J call TRBJ1-3, with D unclear. The CDR3 has 14 residues. From germline, CDR1 is WSHSY and CDR2 SAAADI. Trimming shortened V by 0 bases and J by 11 bases, and 14 bases separated the two germline ends.